Presented here are 10 T cell receptor beta chains from one specimen sequenced in a study of shared clonotypes between healthy human individuals (dated by TCRdb to the early 2020s). Library preparation was by the immunoSEQ multiplex PCR assay. TCRdb took this table from immuneACCESS and kept in-frame rearrangements with V and J called. Such tables lack part of the clones; where checked against another copy, unresolved V genes explain under half of the gap, and the rest is unexplained. Here the sample has 300,000 to 400,000 clones; around 74% occur a single time. 10% of the sample is in the top ten clones. Sequencing was done on a sample of memory CD4+ T cells sorted from blood. The cell subset or site label here, explained by the study, means: CD45RA-negative fraction. Every receptor here comes from a man aged 25 to 40 in good health.

The chain carries TRBV9 and TRBJ2-7; 12 bases match TRBD1. Germline CDR1 reads SGDLS; CDR2 reads YYNGEE. This CDR3 contains 14 residues. The V gene end was trimmed by 4 bases and the J gene end by 4 bases; junction bases not matched to a gene: 3. The CDR3 DNA reads as TGTGCCAGCAGCAGGGGACAGGGGGCTTACGAGCAGTACTTC. Protein sequence: CASSRGQGAYEQYF.

V is TRBV29-1 and J is TRBJ2-5, with 11 positions matching TRBD1. V lost 7 bases to trimming and J lost 4 bases; unmatched junction nucleotides: 2. Germline V gene sequence: CDR1 SQVTM, CDR2 ANQGSEA. The CDR3 is 12 residues long. CDR3 sequence: CSGTGGGETQYF. The CDR3 DNA reads as TGCAGCGGGACAGGGGGCGGAGAGACCCAGTACTTC.

The genes are TRBV10-3 and TRBJ2-1, with D perhaps TRBD2 (6 bases). This CDR3 has 13 amino acids. Germline assignment: CDR1 ENHRY and CDR2 SYGVKD. Trimming removed 0 bases from V and 10 bases from J, with 10 bases in between. The CDR3 is CAISESFLAEQFF. CDR3 in DNA: TGTGCCATCAGTGAGTCGTTTCTAGCGGAGCAGTTCTTC.

V is TRBV28 and J is TRBJ1-5; a weak D match, TRBD1 (5 bases). V was shortened by 5 bases and J by 7 bases, with 9 bases between the two germline ends. CDR1 MDHEN and CDR2 SYDVKM come from the germline V gene. CDR3 length equals 12 residues. The CDR3 DNA reads as TGTGCCAGCAGTGGGAGGGGCCAGCCCCAGCATTTT. Protein: CASSGRGQPQHF.

V usage is TRBV2 and J usage is TRBJ1-5; D not certain. Germline CDR1 and CDR2: SNHLY and FYNNEI. The CDR3 sequence is 13 residues long. With 3 bases removed from V and 4 bases from J, the gap between germline ends came to 7 bases. The CDR3 loop reads CASSDGINQPQHF. Here the CDR3 DNA reads TGTGCCAGCAGTGATGGAATAAATCAGCCCCAGCATTTT. Based on the CDR3 plus reference TRBV2 and TRBJ1-5, the full variable domain is EPEVTQTPSHQVTQMGQEVILRCVPISNHLYFYWYRQILGQKVEFLVSFYNNEISEKSEIFDDQFSVERPDGSNFTLKIRSTKLEDSAMYFCASSDGINQPQHFGDGTRLSIL.

This clone was seen more than once but under ten times. J is TRBJ2-5 and V is TRBV7-9, with D perhaps given as TRBD1 or TRBD2 (5 bases each). The CDR3 has 11 residues. V lost 6 bases, J lost 4 bases, and 6 bases lay in between. Germline assignment: CDR1 SEHNR and CDR2 FQNEAQ (reference sequence). CDR3: CASSGGETQYF. CDR3 sequence (DNA): TGTGCCAGCAGTGGGGGAGAGACCCAGTACTTC.

This clone was detected a few times. V and J are TRBV6-1 and TRBJ1-2, with D possibly TRBD1 on 5 matching bases. The V gene lost 6 bases and the J gene lost 5 bases, with 10 bases spanning the gap. This CDR3 spans 12 amino acids. Germline CDR1 reads MNHNS; CDR2 reads SASEGT. CDR3 amino acids: CASSPGAYGYTF. In DNA form, the CDR3 reads TGTGCCAGCAGCCCTGGGGCATATGGCTACACCTTC.

This clone was detected a few times. This rearrangement joins TRBV6-4 to TRBJ2-1; the D gene is possibly TRBD2 (7 bases). Per germline, CDR1 MRHNA and CDR2 SNTAGT. This CDR3 spans 15 amino acids. V shed 0 bases and J shed 6 bases, with 12 bases lying between them. CDR3 bases: TGTGCCAGCAGTGACTCGGGGGGGGCTTTCAATGAGCAGTTCTTC. It yields the protein CASSDSGGAFNEQFF.

The genes are TRBV5-1 and TRBJ1-2; a possible D gene is TRBD1 (6 bases). Germline V gene sequence: CDR1 SGHRS, CDR2 YFSETQ. Between the trimmed V and J ends, which lost 4 bases and 4 bases, there was a span of 17 bases. The CDR3 covers 15 residues. The CDR3 spells CASSTDSHSSYGYTF. DNA of the CDR3: TGCGCCAGCAGCACGGACAGTCACTCCTCCTATGGCTACACCTTC.

The rearrangement links TRBV5-1 to TRBJ2-1; TRBD2 agrees at 7 bases. Germline V lookup: CDR1 SGHRS, CDR2 YFSETQ. Trimming took 4 bases from V and 7 from J; bases not matched to a gene: 8. The CDR3 runs 14 residues. The CDR3 sequence is CASSPGEGRNEQFF. Written as DNA, the CDR3 is TGCGCCAGCAGCCCGGGGGAGGGACGGAATGAGCAGTTCTTC.